Listed below are T cell receptor beta chains from one sample, sequenced in a study of response to subunit inactivated influenza vaccine. Each CDR3 protein is one row after TCRdb ran MiXCR on the RT-PCR reads. The sample holds around 650,000 distinct CDR3 sequences, 15% to 19% seen once. The material was PBMCs from blood, obtained 11 to 12 days after vaccination. The receptors come from a man in his fifties who received an inactivated influenza vaccine. Each CDR3 is given with its conserved first and last residue. Fields, in order: CDR3 DNA, CDR3 protein, D gene, clone size, V gene, J gene. D genes are given only for firm matches. Size values are once, few and many counts, or a class for expanded clones, and some rows have none.

CDR3 DNA: TGTGCCAGCAGCCGGACCTGGAATGATACGCAGTATTTT; CDR3 protein: CASSRTWNDTQYF; D gene: -; clone size: -; V gene: TRBV7-9; J gene: TRBJ2-3
CDR3 DNA: TGCAGCGGAAGACAAGGAAACCAAGAGACCCAGTACTTC; CDR3 protein: CSGRQGNQETQYF; D gene: -; clone size: many; V gene: TRBV29-1; J gene: TRBJ2-5
CDR3 DNA: TGTGCCAGCAGTGACGGGGCGATTAACTATGGCTACACCTTC; CDR3 protein: CASSDGAINYGYTF; D gene: -; clone size: -; V gene: TRBV2; J gene: TRBJ1-2
CDR3 DNA: TGCAGCGTTGACCACTGGACAGGGGGCACAGATACGCAGTATTTT; CDR3 protein: CSVDHWTGGTDTQYF; D gene: TRBD1; clone size: few; V gene: TRBV29-1; J gene: TRBJ2-3
CDR3 DNA: TGTGCCAGCAGTTTCCGGCTAGCGGAGCTAACATACGAGCAGTACTTC; CDR3 protein: CASSFRLAELTYEQYF; D gene: TRBD2; clone size: -; V gene: TRBV28; J gene: TRBJ2-7
CDR3 DNA: TGTGCCAGCAGTTATTCCTCGACAGGCCCCTACGAGCAGTACTTC; CDR3 protein: CASSYSSTGPYEQYF; D gene: -; clone size: -; V gene: TRBV6-5; J gene: TRBJ2-7
CDR3 DNA: TGTGCCAGCACCTCTGTGGGTAATTCACCCCTCCACTTT; CDR3 protein: CASTSVGNSPLHF; D gene: -; clone size: -; V gene: TRBV12-3/TRBV12-4; J gene: TRBJ1-6
CDR3 DNA: TGTGCCAGCACCGTAACAGGGAGCTGGGACGAGCAGTACTTC; CDR3 protein: CASTVTGSWDEQYF; D gene: -; clone size: few; V gene: TRBV12-3/TRBV12-4; J gene: TRBJ2-7
CDR3 DNA: TGTGCCAGCAGGGAACCGGGACAGGGGGAGGAAGCTTTCTTT; CDR3 protein: CASREPGQGEEAFF; D gene: TRBD1; clone size: -; V gene: TRBV6-1; J gene: TRBJ1-1
CDR3 DNA: TGCGCCAGCAGCCCACGATCTATCGGGAGTGAGCAGTTCTTC; CDR3 protein: CASSPRSIGSEQFF; D gene: -; clone size: -; V gene: TRBV4-3; J gene: TRBJ2-1
CDR3 DNA: TGTGCCAGCAGTTTGTTTCCAGCGGGATTGGCAGAGACCCAGTACTTC; CDR3 protein: CASSLFPAGLAETQYF; D gene: TRBD2; clone size: few; V gene: TRBV28; J gene: TRBJ2-5
CDR3 DNA: TGTGCCTGGAGTCTCGTCTCGCGGGAGCTGTTTTTT; CDR3 protein: CAWSLVSRELFF; D gene: -; clone size: -; V gene: TRBV30; J gene: TRBJ2-2
CDR3 DNA: TGTGCCAGCACAACTGGGACATCCGCGCGTGAGCAGTTCTTC; CDR3 protein: CASTTGTSAREQFF; D gene: -; clone size: -; V gene: TRBV28; J gene: TRBJ2-1
CDR3 DNA: TGTGCCAGCAGGGTACAGGGGTCGAGGACTGAAGCTTTCTTT; CDR3 protein: CASRVQGSRTEAFF; D gene: TRBD1; clone size: few; V gene: TRBV2; J gene: TRBJ1-1
CDR3 DNA: TGCAGCGTTGGGGACGGAACAGATACGCAGTATTTT; CDR3 protein: CSVGDGTDTQYF; D gene: -; clone size: many; V gene: TRBV29-1; J gene: TRBJ2-3
CDR3 DNA: TGTGCCAGCAGCTTAGCTGGGACTAGCGGGAGCCCCCATGAGCAGTTCTTC; CDR3 protein: CASSLAGTSGSPHEQFF; D gene: TRBD2; clone size: -; V gene: TRBV7-2; J gene: TRBJ2-1
CDR3 DNA: TGTGCCAGCAGCGTACCCGTGACGTTTTATAATTCACCCCTCCACTTT; CDR3 protein: CASSVPVTFYNSPLHF; D gene: -; clone size: few; V gene: TRBV28; J gene: TRBJ1-6
CDR3 DNA: TGTGCCAGCAGTTTAGCGCGGGGCGTGGGGGAGCAGTTCTTC; CDR3 protein: CASSLARGVGEQFF; D gene: -; clone size: few; V gene: TRBV12-3/TRBV12-4; J gene: TRBJ2-1